Listed below are T cell receptor beta chains from one sample, sequenced in a study of vaccination effects on CD4 cells after COVID-19. The antigens these receptors bind are not known. Profiling relied on immunoSEQ multiplex PCR, and the TCRdb table lists in-frame clones only, not all of them. Here the sample spans 45,000 to 50,000 clones, approximately 70% being singletons. The source material was CD4+ T cells from PBMCs cultured without peptide, sampled before COVID-19 vaccination. Receptors were obtained from a human donor who received a COVID-19 vaccine. Each CDR3 is given with its conserved first and last residue. Each record gives: V gene, J gene, CDR3 protein.

V gene: TRBV12-3/TRBV12-4
J gene: TRBJ1-4
CDR3 protein: CASSVRANEKLFF

V gene: TRBV12-3/TRBV12-4
J gene: TRBJ2-2
CDR3 protein: CASTLTDTGELFF

V gene: TRBV4-2
J gene: TRBJ1-3
CDR3 protein: CASSQESRISGNTIYF

V gene: TRBV5-1
J gene: TRBJ2-1
CDR3 protein: CASSSTGGASNEQFF

V gene: TRBV9
J gene: TRBJ2-5
CDR3 protein: CASSVGWGGYGETQYF

V gene: TRBV2
J gene: TRBJ1-1
CDR3 protein: CASSEQGGTEAFF

V gene: TRBV2
J gene: TRBJ2-7
CDR3 protein: CASTRNSFYEQYF

V gene: TRBV5-4
J gene: TRBJ2-1
CDR3 protein: CASSLDRGYHNEQFF

V gene: TRBV4-1
J gene: TRBJ2-1
CDR3 protein: CASSQEGLAGGSEQFF

V gene: TRBV6-6
J gene: TRBJ2-1
CDR3 protein: CASSTGTSGSVYEQFF

V gene: TRBV15
J gene: TRBJ1-5
CDR3 protein: CATSSQWGNQPQHF

V gene: TRBV6-5
J gene: TRBJ2-1
CDR3 protein: CASSYEGSSYNEQFF

V gene: TRBV28
J gene: TRBJ2-1
CDR3 protein: CASTRPSGGSYNEQFF

V gene: TRBV7-2
J gene: TRBJ2-7
CDR3 protein: CASSLGRVANEQYF

V gene: TRBV11-1
J gene: TRBJ2-7
CDR3 protein: CASSPQGGYEQYF

V gene: TRBV13
J gene: TRBJ1-2
CDR3 protein: CASSFAGEGYTF

V gene: TRBV5-1
J gene: TRBJ2-5
CDR3 protein: CASSSQETQYF

V gene: TRBV29-1
J gene: TRBJ1-1
CDR3 protein: CSVVSQTEAFF

V gene: TRBV5-4
J gene: TRBJ1-1
CDR3 protein: CASSRGPGQQPEAFF

V gene: TRBV25-1
J gene: TRBJ2-1
CDR3 protein: CASSVLSGRSSYNEQFF

V gene: TRBV5-1
J gene: TRBJ2-1
CDR3 protein: CASSSAGSYNEQFF

V gene: TRBV6-5
J gene: TRBJ2-7
CDR3 protein: CASKRSGNSYEQYF

V gene: TRBV4-2
J gene: TRBJ1-1
CDR3 protein: CASSQVADRANTEAFF

V gene: TRBV3-1/TRBV3-2
J gene: TRBJ1-3
CDR3 protein: CASSQERGTGNTIYF

V gene: TRBV14
J gene: TRBJ2-2
CDR3 protein: CASSQKLTGELFF

V gene: TRBV10-3
J gene: TRBJ2-1
CDR3 protein: CAISEYQGRRDNEQFF

V gene: TRBV5-1
J gene: TRBJ2-5
CDR3 protein: CASSLMGGEETQYF

V gene: TRBV6-1
J gene: TRBJ1-2
CDR3 protein: CASSEPGEGYGYTF

V gene: TRBV18
J gene: TRBJ1-1
CDR3 protein: CASSPLGTVYTEAFF

V gene: TRBV12-3/TRBV12-4
J gene: TRBJ1-2
CDR3 protein: CASSLRQGYGYTF

V gene: TRBV29-1
J gene: TRBJ1-3
CDR3 protein: CSVGGDRPPKRNTIYF

V gene: TRBV28
J gene: TRBJ1-1
CDR3 protein: CLSLTRGTEAFF

V gene: TRBV2
J gene: TRBJ2-1
CDR3 protein: CASRERTGRNEQFF

V gene: TRBV28
J gene: TRBJ1-4
CDR3 protein: CASKSGAGEKLFF

V gene: TRBV20-1
J gene: TRBJ1-2
CDR3 protein: CSAQGRSF

V gene: TRBV12-5
J gene: TRBJ2-5
CDR3 protein: CASGGGGFLMGETQYF

V gene: TRBV6-2/TRBV6-3
J gene: TRBJ2-1
CDR3 protein: CASSDSRLAGGGEQFF

V gene: TRBV27
J gene: TRBJ1-6
CDR3 protein: CASSLSPRLNSPLHF

V gene: TRBV10-2
J gene: TRBJ2-3
CDR3 protein: CASSESRLAGLTDTQYF

V gene: TRBV7-2
J gene: TRBJ2-7
CDR3 protein: CASSLARTGAYEQYF

V gene: TRBV30
J gene: TRBJ1-1
CDR3 protein: CAWIRRDKTINMNTEAFF

V gene: TRBV4-3
J gene: TRBJ1-5
CDR3 protein: CASSQGRGGSNQPQHF

V gene: TRBV30
J gene: TRBJ2-5
CDR3 protein: CAWSSGGTETQYF

V gene: TRBV7-9
J gene: TRBJ2-7
CDR3 protein: CASSFQGPTYEQYF

V gene: TRBV3-1/TRBV3-2
J gene: TRBJ1-1
CDR3 protein: CASRSGQHEAFF

V gene: TRBV4-2
J gene: TRBJ1-3
CDR3 protein: CASSLKEGTGNTIYF

V gene: TRBV5-1
J gene: TRBJ2-7
CDR3 protein: CASSPGDQFYEQYF

V gene: TRBV19
J gene: TRBJ2-7
CDR3 protein: CASSIWAGSTYEQYF

V gene: TRBV7-9
J gene: TRBJ1-5
CDR3 protein: CASSLASQESSNQPQHF

V gene: TRBV6-5
J gene: TRBJ2-1
CDR3 protein: CASSFLASDNEQFF

V gene: TRBV28
J gene: TRBJ2-7
CDR3 protein: CASRTQGKTYEQYF

V gene: TRBV6-2/TRBV6-3
J gene: TRBJ2-2
CDR3 protein: CASSSHRGYRTGELFF

V gene: TRBV28
J gene: TRBJ2-1
CDR3 protein: CASTDSGRAYNEQFF

V gene: TRBV5-1
J gene: TRBJ2-5
CDR3 protein: CASSLGLTQPQETQYF

V gene: TRBV30
J gene: TRBJ2-6
CDR3 protein: CAWSGRVGANVLTF

V gene: TRBV6-1
J gene: TRBJ1-5
CDR3 protein: CASSEGRNQPQHF